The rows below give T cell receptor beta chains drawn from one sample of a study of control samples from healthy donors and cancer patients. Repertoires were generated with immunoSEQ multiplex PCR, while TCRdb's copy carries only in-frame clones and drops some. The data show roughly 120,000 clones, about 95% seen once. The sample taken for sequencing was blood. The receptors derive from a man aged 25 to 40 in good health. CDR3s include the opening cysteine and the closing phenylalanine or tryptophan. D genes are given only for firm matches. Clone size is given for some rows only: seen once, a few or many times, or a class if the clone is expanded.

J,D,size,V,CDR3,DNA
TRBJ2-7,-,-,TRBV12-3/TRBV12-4,CASSTGYNEQYF,TGTGCCAGCAGTACAGGATACAACGAGCAGTACTTC
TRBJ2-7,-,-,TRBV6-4,CASRSHERGEQYF,TGTGCCAGCAGATCTCACGAACGTGGCGAGCAGTACTTC
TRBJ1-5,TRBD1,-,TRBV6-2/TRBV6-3,CASSGDRYNQPQHF,TGTGCCAGCAGTGGGGACAGGTACAATCAGCCCCAGCATTTT
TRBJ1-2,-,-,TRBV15,CATSSWRPGGYTF,TGTGCCACCAGCAGCTGGAGGCCAGGTGGCTACACCTTC
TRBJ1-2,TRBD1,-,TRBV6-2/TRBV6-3,CASSLPPGGTNYGYTF,TGTGCCAGCAGCCTCCCGCCAGGGGGCACTAACTATGGCTACACCTTC
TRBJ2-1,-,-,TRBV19,CASSIGLYNEQFF,TGTGCCAGTAGTATAGGGCTTTACAATGAGCAGTTCTTC
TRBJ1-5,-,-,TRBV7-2,CASSTGSNSNQPQHF,TGTGCCAGCAGCACAGGGTCGAATAGCAATCAGCCCCAGCATTTT
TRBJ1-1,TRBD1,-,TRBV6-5,CASSTGQGRLTEAFF,TGTGCCAGCAGTACGGGACAGGGGCGACTCACTGAAGCTTTCTTT
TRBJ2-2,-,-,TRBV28,CALGGGTRNTGELFF,TGTGCCTTAGGGGGTGGGACTCGAAACACCGGGGAGCTGTTTTTT
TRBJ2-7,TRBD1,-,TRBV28,CASSWTGSYEQYF,TGTGCCAGCAGTTGGACAGGGTCCTACGAGCAGTACTTC
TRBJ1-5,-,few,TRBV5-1,CASSPPGRQNSNQPQHF,TGCGCCAGCTCCCCCCCCGGCCGACAGAATAGCAATCAGCCCCAGCATTTT
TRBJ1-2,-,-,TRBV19,CAIGGPSYGYTF,TGTGCCATTGGGGGTCCTTCGTATGGCTACACCTTC
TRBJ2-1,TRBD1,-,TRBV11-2,CASSLTGGFYNEQFF,TGTGCCAGCAGCTTAACAGGGGGATTTTACAATGAGCAGTTCTTC
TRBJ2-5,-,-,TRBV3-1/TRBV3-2,CASGRERGWETQYF,TGTGCCAGCGGAAGAGAGAGGGGCTGGGAGACCCAGTACTTC
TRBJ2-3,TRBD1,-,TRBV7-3,CASSSTGGVGDTQYF,TGTGCCAGCAGCTCGACAGGGGGCGTGGGAGATACGCAGTATTTT
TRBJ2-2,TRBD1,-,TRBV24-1,CATSDTPGQGENTGELFF,TGTGCCACCAGTGATACACCGGGACAGGGGGAGAACACCGGGGAGCTGTTTTTT
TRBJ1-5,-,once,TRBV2,CASKRERNQPQHF,TGTGCCAGCAAGAGGGAGCGTAATCAGCCCCAGCATTTT
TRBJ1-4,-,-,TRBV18,CASSPTTGLGNEKLFF,TGTGCCAGCTCACCTACTACAGGGTTGGGTAATGAAAAACTGTTTTTT
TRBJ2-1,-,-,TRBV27,CASSLYDRYNEQFF,TGTGCCAGCAGTTTATACGACAGATACAATGAGCAGTTCTTC
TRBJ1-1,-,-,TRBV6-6,CASSYRTEAFF,TGTGCCAGCAGTTACAGGACTGAAGCTTTCTTT
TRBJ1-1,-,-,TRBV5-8,CASSLLGSEAFF,TGTGCCAGCAGCTTACTGGGGAGTGAAGCTTTCTTT
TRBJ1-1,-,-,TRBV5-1,CASSLEGPTEAFF,TGCGCCAGCAGCTTGGAGGGACCGACTGAAGCTTTCTTT
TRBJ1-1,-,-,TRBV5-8,CASSLARTFRNTEAFF,TGTGCCAGCAGCTTGGCCCGGACTTTTCGGAACACTGAAGCTTTCTTT
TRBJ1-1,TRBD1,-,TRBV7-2,CASSLAGTGVTEAFF,TGTGCCAGCAGCTTAGCAGGGACAGGGGTCACTGAAGCTTTCTTT
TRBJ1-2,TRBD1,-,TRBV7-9,CASSLRGTGQGNHGYTF,TGTGCCAGCAGTCTTCGGGGGACGGGACAGGGGAACCATGGCTACACCTTC
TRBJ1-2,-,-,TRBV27,CASSLSRGGKYGYTF,TGTGCCAGCAGTTTATCGAGAGGGGGGAAATATGGCTACACCTTC
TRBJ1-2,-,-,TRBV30,CAWTWGGVDGYTF,TGTGCCTGGACATGGGGGGGGGTGGATGGCTACACCTTC
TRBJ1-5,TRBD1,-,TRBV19,CASSRDRDSVYSNQPQHF,TGTGCCAGTAGTAGAGACCGGGACAGCGTTTATAGCAATCAGCCCCAGCATTTT
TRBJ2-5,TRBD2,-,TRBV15,CATSTATGGPQETQYF,TGTGCCACCAGCACAGCGACGGGGGGGCCCCAAGAGACCCAGTACTTC
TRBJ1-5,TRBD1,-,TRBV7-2,CASSFGGTGVNQPQHF,TGTGCCAGCAGCTTCGGGGGGACAGGGGTAAATCAGCCCCAGCATTTT
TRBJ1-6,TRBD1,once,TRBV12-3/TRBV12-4,CASTSGGLTPLHF,TGTGCCAGCACCTCAGGGGGCCTAACACCCCTCCACTTT
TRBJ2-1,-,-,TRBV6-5,CASSLGDGSYNEQFF,TGTGCCAGCAGTCTAGGGGACGGCTCCTACAATGAGCAGTTCTTC
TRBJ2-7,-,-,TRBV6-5,CASSYSGEQYF,TGTGCCAGCAGTTACTCCGGGGAGCAGTACTTC
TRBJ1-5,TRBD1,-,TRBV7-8,CASSSDRSNQPQHF,TGTGCCAGCAGCTCGGACAGGAGCAATCAGCCCCAGCATTTT
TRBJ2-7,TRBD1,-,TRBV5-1,CASSRGQGTYEQYF,TGCGCCAGCAGCCGGGGACAGGGAACCTACGAGCAGTACTTC
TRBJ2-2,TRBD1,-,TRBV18,CASSLLGTGTNTGELFF,TGTGCCAGCTCACTACTTGGGACAGGGACGAACACCGGGGAGCTGTTTTTT
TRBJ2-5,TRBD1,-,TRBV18,CASRKADRGQETQYF,TGTGCCAGCCGGAAAGCTGACAGGGGGCAAGAGACCCAGTACTTC
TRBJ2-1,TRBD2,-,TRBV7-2,CASSLASGGYNEQFF,TGTGCCAGCAGCTTAGCTAGCGGGGGCTACAATGAGCAGTTCTTC
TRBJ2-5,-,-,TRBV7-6,CASSSYDTQYF,TGTGCCAGCAGCTCCTACGACACCCAGTACTTC
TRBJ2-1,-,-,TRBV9,CASSVGVGVEQFF,TGTGCCAGCAGCGTAGGGGTCGGGGTTGAGCAGTTCTTC
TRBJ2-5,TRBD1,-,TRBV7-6,CASSSPGQGAEETQYF,TGTGCCAGCAGTTCGCCGGGACAGGGGGCAGAAGAGACCCAGTACTTC
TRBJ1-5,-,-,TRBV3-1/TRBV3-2,CASSPSGGNQPQHF,TGTGCCAGCAGCCCTTCAGGGGGCAATCAGCCCCAGCATTTT
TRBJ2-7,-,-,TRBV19,CASSTSGGLYEQYF,TGTGCCAGTAGTACCTCAGGGGGACTATACGAGCAGTACTTC
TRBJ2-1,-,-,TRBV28,CASSVLTLGRNEQFF,TGTGCCAGCAGTGTACTGACGTTAGGGAGGAATGAGCAGTTCTTC
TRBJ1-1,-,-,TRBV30,CAWSVKLGGGSLNTEAFF,TGTGCCTGGAGTGTAAAGCTGGGCGGGGGGTCACTGAACACTGAAGCTTTCTTT
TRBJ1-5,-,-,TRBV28,CASSLLGRENQPQHF,TGTGCCAGCAGTTTACTAGGGAGGGAAAATCAGCCCCAGCATTTT
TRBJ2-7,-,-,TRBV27,CASSLRGPTYEQYF,TGTGCCAGCAGTTTACGGGGGCCTACCTACGAGCAGTACTTC
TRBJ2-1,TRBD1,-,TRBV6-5,CASLGTVIYNEQFF,TGTGCCAGCCTTGGGACAGTCATCTACAATGAGCAGTTCTTC
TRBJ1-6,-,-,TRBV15,CATSREGARGSPLHF,TGTGCCACCAGCAGAGAAGGGGCGAGGGGTTCACCCCTCCACTTT
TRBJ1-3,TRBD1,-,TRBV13,CASSRQGLNSGNTIYF,TGTGCCAGCAGCCGACAGGGTCTAAACTCTGGAAACACCATATATTTT
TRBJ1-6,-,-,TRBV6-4,CASSDSPGTASPLHF,TGTGCCAGCAGTGACTCGCCAGGGACGGCTTCACCCCTCCACTTT
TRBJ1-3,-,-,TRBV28,CASSALGNTIYF,TGTGCCAGCAGCGCGCTTGGAAACACCATATATTTT